The sequence of this T cell receptor (beta chain) was determined in a study of response to subunit inactivated influenza vaccine. TCRdb independently ran MiXCR on the RT-PCR reads; one entry per CDR3 protein. The sample carries approximately 500,000 distinct CDR3 sequences, less than 25% recorded once. This clonotype was seen more than once but under ten times. Its antigen is not identified. The study, taken as a whole, reports: The authors suggested that every seasonal influenza vaccination recruits few new T cells.

The CDR3 spans 16 residues. Trimming cost V 5 bases and J 0 bases, with 14 bases left between them. Germline V gene lookup returns CDR1 MNHEY and CDR2 SVGEGT. The same sample was also used in a study of T cells expressing NK-cell markers. From that second work: A 5'RACE template switching approach incorporating UMIs was used to make TCR beta cDNA. Repertoire data for TCR beta were derived from sorted T cells (CD3+CD56+NKG2C+, CD3+CD56+NKG2C- and CD3+CD56-NKG2C+). Seven donors tested HCMV-seropositive and one tested seronegative among the eight sequenced.

This chain connects TRBV6-2 or TRBV6-3 to TRBJ1-3; no clear D gene. The clonotype was recovered from a man aged 45-65 years who received an inactivated influenza vaccine. The sample was CD4+ T cells sorted from PBMCs, taken about 13 days after vaccination. The CDR3 protein is CASSAYRVSSGNTIYF. Written as DNA, the CDR3 is TGTGCCAGCAGTGCCTACAGAGTTAGCTCTGGAAACACCATATATTTT.